The next 31 T cell receptor beta chains were all read from a single sample in a study of cytomegalovirus exposure and HLA in healthy donors. Here immunoSEQ multiplex PCR was the method, and the copy in TCRdb shows in-frame clones only, minus some. The data hold over 60,000 clones, with roughly 95% observed a single time. The source material was PBMCs. The receptors derive from a man aged 18 to 30 in good health and CMV-seronegative.

This chain uses TRBV11-2 with TRBJ2-3; D is perhaps TRBD2 (5 bases). The germline V gene has CDR1 SGHAT and CDR2 FQNNGV. Trimming took 0 bases from V and 2 from J, leaving 12 bases between them. CDR3 length: 16 amino acids. The CDR3 here is CASSLDRGGLTDTQYF. CDR3 nucleotides: TGTGCCAGCAGCTTAGATCGGGGTGGGCTCACAGATACGCAGTATTTT.

V gene TRBV4-1 combines with J gene TRBJ2-2, with TRBD2 identical over 9 bases. V lost 6 bases, J lost 1 base, and 9 bases stayed unmatched. The CDR3 consists of 17 residues. Germline-derived CDR1 and CDR2 are MGHRA and YSYEKL. CDR3 nucleotides: TGCGCCAGCAGTGATGTTCTAGCGGGAAAGAACACCGGGGAGCTGTTTTTT. Amino acids: CASSDVLAGKNTGELFF.

The chain's CDR3 is CASSISGAPYNEQFF. The CDR3 bases are TGTGCCAGTAGTATCAGCGGGGCGCCCTACAATGAGCAGTTCTTC. The rearrangement joins TRBV19 to TRBJ2-1, with 7 nucleotides matching TRBD2. The V gene end was trimmed by 3 bases and the J gene end by 2 bases; junction bases not matched to a gene: 4. This CDR3 is 15 amino acids long. Per germline, CDR1 LNHDA and CDR2 SQIVND (reference sequence).

This clone was seen more than once but under ten times. This chain joins TRBV27 and TRBJ2-1; TRBD2 aligns across 8 bases. V shed 2 bases, J shed 15 bases, and the junction held 9 bases outside the gene matches. The CDR3 length is 13 residues. The V gene's germline CDR1 is MNHEY and CDR2 SMNVEV (reference sequence). The CDR3 nucleotides read TGTGCCAGCAGTTTAGGCCCGGGACTAGATACGTTCTTC. Its protein product is CASSLGPGLDTFF.

The chain has TRBV27 and TRBJ2-4; tentatively, D is TRBD1 (5 bases). The CDR3 has 17 residues. Looked up from germline, CDR1 is MNHEY and CDR2 is SMNVEV (reference sequence). V dropped 2 bases and J dropped 0 bases, with 14 bases sitting between them. The CDR3 nucleotides are TGTGCCAGCAGTTTAAGTATTCAGGGTCGAGCCAAAAACATTCAGTACTTC. It codes for CASSLSIQGRAKNIQYF.

The chain carries TRBV2 and TRBJ1-4, with 7 bases aligning to TRBD1. V shed 4 bases, J shed 8 bases, and the junction held 34 bases outside the gene matches. CDR1 is SNHLY and CDR2 is FYNNEI in the germline V gene. CDR3 size: 23 residues. The DNA of the CDR3 is TGTGCCAGCAGTGGCACACTCCGGGACAGAGGTAACGGCGGTCTGGGTTGGGAAGAAAAACTGTTTTTT. This encodes CASSGTLRDRGNGGLGWEEKLFF.

The chain has TRBV28 and TRBJ2-5; 7 nucleotides match TRBD2. Trimming cost V 1 base and J 5 bases; bases outside gene matches: 4. This CDR3 comprises 14 residues. From germline, CDR1 is MDHEN and CDR2 SYDVKM. The CDR3 DNA reads TGTGCCAGCAGTTTATTATGGGGAGGGGAGACCCAGTACTTC. Translated: CASSLLWGGETQYF. The full variable domain, rest sourced from reference TRBV28 and TRBJ2-5, is DVKVTQSSRYLVKRTGEKVFLECVQDMDHENMFWYRQDPGLGLRLIYFSYDVKMKEKGDIPEGYSVSREKKERFSLILESASTNQTSMYLCASSLLWGGETQYFGPGTRLLVL.

The chain carries TRBV2 and TRBJ1-2; 8 bases line up with TRBD1. This CDR3 is built from 15 residues. Germline CDR1 SNHLY, CDR2 FYNNEI. The ends lost 4 bases at V and 7 bases at J; junction bases unmatched: 11. The CDR3 reads CASSAQTGDWVGYTF. The CDR3 DNA reads as TGTGCCAGCAGTGCGCAGACAGGGGATTGGGTTGGCTACACCTTC. Supplemented by reference TRBV2 and TRBJ1-2, the full variable domain reads EPEVTQTPSHQVTQMGQEVILRCVPISNHLYFYWYRQILGQKVEFLVSFYNNEISEKSEIFDDQFSVERPDGSNFTLKIRSTKLEDSAMYFCASSAQTGDWVGYTFGSGTRLTVV.

This clone was picked up one time. V gene TRBV28 combines with J gene TRBJ1-1; tentative D call: TRBD1 (6 bases). Trimming cost V 9 bases and J 1 base, with 15 bases left between them. This CDR3 region has 14 residues. Germline V gives CDR1 MDHEN, CDR2 SYDVKM. The CDR3 sequence: CASVRRGWNTEAFF. The CDR3 DNA reads as TGTGCCAGTGTGAGAAGGGGGTGGAACACTGAAGCTTTCTTT.

This chain uses TRBV6-5 with TRBJ2-7, with 10 bases fitting TRBD1. Germline loops: CDR1 MNHEY, CDR2 SVGAGI. The CDR3 is 15 amino acids. The junction had 11 bases not matched to a gene; V was cut back by 7 bases and J by 5 bases. CDR3 DNA sequence: TGTGCCAGCATCTCCATCCCGGGACAGGGGAACGAGCAGTACTTC. Amino acids: CASISIPGQGNEQYF.

The chain has TRBV12-1 and TRBJ1-5; the D call TRBD1 from the table was never checked on the DNA. TRBV12-1 is classified as a pseudogene. The CDR3 runs to 18 residues. Written as DNA, the CDR3 is TGTGCCAGCAGCTTTTGGGAGGGGACAGGTCCCCACAATCAGCCCCAGCATTTT. Translation gives CASSFWEGTGPHNQPQHF.

The chain employs TRBV18 and TRBJ1-1; no definite D call. Germline CDR1 reads KGHSH; CDR2 reads LQKENI. CDR3 length: 15 amino acids. V was pared by 3 bases and J by 2 bases, with 13 bases between. CDR3 DNA sequence: TGTGCCAGCTCACCCGTCACACCGTCTAACACTGAAGCTTTCTTT. It codes for CASSPVTPSNTEAFF. Using reference TRBV18 and TRBJ1-1 for the parts outside the CDR3, the full variable domain is NAGVMQNPRHLVRRRGQEARLRCSPMKGHSHVYWYRQLPEEGLKFMVYLQKENIIDESGMPKERFSAEFPKEGPSILRIQQVVRGDSAAYFCASSPVTPSNTEAFFGQGTRLTVV.

The V call is TRBV18, the J call TRBJ1-1; a weak D match, TRBD1 (6 bases). CDR1 and CDR2 from the germline V gene are KGHSH and LQKENI. CDR3 size: 13 residues. The ends were cut back, 0 bases at V and 8 bases at J, with 10 bases in the middle. The CDR3 loop is CASSPPMDSEAFF. As DNA, the CDR3 is TGTGCCAGCTCACCACCGATGGACAGCGAAGCTTTCTTT.

The genes are TRBV30 and TRBJ1-2; perhaps TRBD1 as D (6 bases). The CDR3 extends over 13 amino acids. The V gene lost 6 bases and the J gene lost 8 bases, with 19 bases spanning the gap. Germline V gives CDR1 GTSNPN, CDR2 SVGIG (reference sequence). Here the CDR3 reads CACYPAGTYGYTF. CDR3 nucleotide sequence: TGTGCCTGCTACCCGGCAGGGACATACGGCTACACCTTC.

The CDR3 loop is CSGRESGELFF. The CDR3 region has the DNA TGCAGCGGCAGGGAATCCGGGGAGCTGTTTTTT. The chain links TRBV29-1 to TRBJ2-2, with TRBD1 as a possible D gene (5 bases). The CDR3 has 11 amino acids. V dropped 7 bases and J dropped 6 bases, with 9 bases sitting between them. From germline, CDR1 is SQVTM and CDR2 ANQGSEA.

CDR3: CASSPATSNEQFF. DNA of the CDR3: TGTGCCAGCTCACCGGCCACCTCCAATGAGCAGTTCTTC. The V and J genes are TRBV18 and TRBJ2-1; D gene ambiguous. The CDR3 has 13 residues. The germline V and J ends were trimmed by 3 bases and 6 bases, with 9 bases remaining between them. Germline loops: CDR1 KGHSH, CDR2 LQKENI. Using reference TRBV18 and TRBJ2-1 for the parts outside the CDR3, the full variable domain is NAGVMQNPRHLVRRRGQEARLRCSPMKGHSHVYWYRQLPEEGLKFMVYLQKENIIDESGMPKERFSAEFPKEGPSILRIQQVVRGDSAAYFCASSPATSNEQFFGPGTRLTVL.

In its sample, this clone was seen once. The chain carries TRBV28 and TRBJ1-5, with 7 bases aligning to TRBD1. This CDR3 is built from 15 residues. Germline-derived CDR1 and CDR2 are MDHEN and SYDVKM. Trimming took 7 bases from V and 7 from J; bases not matched to a gene: 13. This CDR3 is CASKGGRASGQPQHF. The CDR3 DNA reads as TGTGCCAGCAAAGGGGGCAGGGCGAGTGGGCAGCCCCAGCATTTT.

The chain joins TRBV5-4 to TRBJ1-1; D is unclear. Trimming left V 5 bases short and J 5 bases short, with 19 bases between. This CDR3 contains 15 residues. Germline V lookup: CDR1 SGHNT, CDR2 YYREEE (reference sequence). For the CDR3, the DNA is TGTGCCAGCAGGTCTTCGGGGAAGTCTTTAACTGAAGCTTTCTTT. It encodes CASRSSGKSLTEAFF.

The rearrangement joins TRBV20-1 to TRBJ2-7, with no clear D. The CDR3 covers 10 residues. The germline CDR1 and CDR2 sequences are DFQATT and SNEGSKA (reference sequence). CDR3 protein: CLDSSLEQYF. The CDR3 DNA reads as TGCCTCGACTCCTCTCTCGAGCAGTACTTC.

The V gene is TRBV14, the J gene TRBJ2-5; 8 bases agree with TRBD1. V dropped 0 bases and J dropped 4; count of bases not matched to a gene: 7. Germline loops: CDR1 SGHDN, CDR2 FVKESK. There are 16 residues in the CDR3. CDR3: CASSQEGPGGLETQYF. The CDR3 bases are TGTGCCAGCAGCCAAGAGGGGCCAGGGGGCTTAGAGACCCAGTACTTC.

The chain couples TRBV6-5 to TRBJ1-4; D is unclear. Germline values: CDR1 MNHEY, CDR2 SVGAGI. Trimming cost V 2 bases and J 0 bases, with 10 bases left between them. The CDR3 has 16 amino acids. The CDR3 DNA follows: TGTGCCAGCAGTTACGAGTATTTCGCAACTAATGAAAAACTGTTTTTT. This codes for CASSYEYFATNEKLFF.

The rearrangement joins TRBV11-2 to TRBJ2-1, with TRBD1 matching over 7 bases. CDR3 length: 15 amino acids. The germline CDR1 and CDR2 sequences are SGHAT and FQNNGV. The junction had 8 bases not matched to a gene; V was cut back by 6 bases and J by 3 bases. CDR3 sequence: CASRTPGQNYNEQFF. The CDR3 nucleotides are TGTGCCAGCAGAACCCCGGGACAGAACTACAATGAGCAGTTCTTC.

This chain links TRBV11-2 with TRBJ1-4; 7 bases agree with TRBD1. Trimming removed 7 bases from V and 11 bases from J; junction bases left unmatched: 13. The CDR3 loop spans 14 amino acids. The germline gives CDR1 SGHAT, CDR2 FQNNGV. This CDR3 reads CASTGRQGVGKLFF. CDR3 sequence (DNA): TGTGCCAGCACCGGTCGGCAGGGGGTTGGGAAACTGTTTTTT.

V usage is TRBV28 and J usage is TRBJ2-1, with D possibly matching TRBD1 (5 bases). Per germline, CDR1 MDHEN and CDR2 SYDVKM. V shed 4 bases and J shed 6 bases, with 25 bases lying between them. This CDR3 region has 18 residues. The CDR3 bases are TGTGCCAGCAGTTCCCCGCTCTATCGGGCAGGTAGGGGCAATGAGCAGTTCTTC. Translating it yields CASSSPLYRAGRGNEQFF.

This chain links TRBV27 with TRBJ1-2, with D maybe TRBD1 (6 bases). Germline CDR1 reads MNHEY; CDR2 reads SMNVEV (reference sequence). The CDR3 runs 11 residues. V was shortened by 5 bases and J by 8 bases, with 9 bases between the two germline ends. The CDR3 spells CASSPGVGYTF. The CDR3 DNA reads as TGTGCCAGCAGTCCAGGGGTCGGCTACACCTTC.

The genes are TRBV6-5 and TRBJ1-1; D remains ambiguous. This CDR3 comprises 12 residues. CDR1 MNHEY and CDR2 SVGAGI come from the germline V gene. Trimming cost V 6 bases and J 4 bases, with 9 bases left between them. CDR3 in DNA: TGTGCCAGCAGCAGCCGGGGCACTGAAGCTTTCTTT. Its protein product is CASSSRGTEAFF.

The rearrangement links TRBV10-1 to TRBJ2-1; TRBD1 matches 8 bases. V gave up 4 bases and J gave up 7 bases; unmatched junction bases: 9. The germline gives CDR1 WNHNN, CDR2 SYGVQD (reference sequence). The CDR3 is 15 residues long. In DNA, the CDR3 is TGCGCCAGCAGTGGCCTAGGGACAGGAGGGAATGAGCAGTTCTTC. Residues: CASSGLGTGGNEQFF.

DNA of the CDR3: TGCGCCAGCAGTCCCCTAGGTCCCGATACGCAGTATTTT. Protein product: CASSPLGPDTQYF. The rearrangement links TRBV4-1 to TRBJ2-3; D ambiguous. This CDR3 is 13 amino acids long. V was shortened by 6 bases and J by 6 bases, with 13 bases between the two germline ends. Germline CDR1 is MGHRA and CDR2 is YSYEKL.

J is TRBJ1-2 and V is TRBV15, with a tentative D call TRBD1 (5 bases). Germline V gene data show CDR1 as LNHNV and CDR2 as YYDKDF (reference sequence). This CDR3 has 17 amino acids. Trimming took 0 bases from V and 0 from J, leaving 14 bases between them. The CDR3 nucleotides are TGTGCCACCAGCAGAGATCGCGTCCCAGGGTCTAACTATGGCTACACCTTC. As protein: CATSRDRVPGSNYGYTF. Supplemented by reference TRBV15 and TRBJ1-2, the full variable domain reads DAMVIQNPRYQVTQFGKPVTLSCSQTLNHNVMYWYQQKSSQAPKLLFHYYDKDFNNEADTPDNFQSRRPNTSFCFLDIRSPGLGDTAMYLCATSRDRVPGSNYGYTFGSGTRLTVV.

V usage is TRBV7-7 and J usage is TRBJ2-3; 10 bases are a match to TRBD2. CDR1 is SSHAT and CDR2 is FNYEAQ in the germline V gene (reference sequence). CDR3 size: 16 residues. Trimming cost V 5 bases and J 0 bases; bases outside gene matches: 5. CDR3 DNA: TGTGCCAGCAGCGAGCTAGCGGGGGACAGCACAGATACGCAGTATTTT. As protein: CASSELAGDSTDTQYF.

The chain combines TRBV7-9 with TRBJ1-2; no reliable D call. In germline, CDR1 is SEHNR, CDR2 FQNEAQ (reference sequence). Deletions cut 1 base from V and 8 bases from J, with 14 bases between. The CDR3 is 14 residues long. In nucleotides, the CDR3 is TGTGCCAGCAGCTTAGTACTTCCCCGAGGGGGCTACACCTTC. This translates into CASSLVLPRGGYTF.